This T cell receptor beta chain was captured by sequencing in a study of T cell changes during pregnancy in multiple sclerosis. This CDR3 comprises 15 residues. Germline V gives CDR1 MDHEN, CDR2 SYDVKM. Deletions cut 3 bases from V and 4 bases from J, with 13 bases between. Measured with immunoSEQ multiplex PCR; TCRdb has only the in-frame clones, and not every one. The sample shows over 55,000 clones, 92% of them seen only once. The rearrangement joins TRBV28 to TRBJ1-3; D perhaps matches TRBD1 (5 bases). The sequence was collected from a female donor with multiple sclerosis, enrolled in a pregnancy study. The material sequenced was peripheral blood, taken in the first trimester of pregnancy. The CDR3 region has the DNA TGTGCCAGCAGTTTCTTCGGAGGGGACGGAAACACCATATATTTT. Its protein is CASSFFGGDGNTIYF.